What follows is one TCR beta chain and its context. The antigen is not known. Per germline, CDR1 SGHRS and CDR2 YFSETQ. V shed 1 base and J shed 6 bases, with 17 bases lying between them. The CDR3 has 15 residues. The data belong to a study of cytomegalovirus exposure and HLA in healthy donors. The PCR ran on 60 Vbeta and 13 Jbeta primers. Clones were read by immunoSEQ multiplex PCR, and TCRdb kept only the in-frame ones, dropping some. The table lists about 160,000 clones, roughly 72% of them singletons. Study results and caveats: An observed cluster of highly shared sequence variants was recorded as a likely sequencing artifact.

This chain links TRBV5-1 with TRBJ2-7; tentative D call: TRBD2 (6 bases). Sequences were obtained from PBMCs. This receptor was taken from a man aged 35-49 years in good health and CMV-seronegative. The CDR3 nucleotides read TGCGCCAGCAGCTTGAGGCCGGAGGGGATCGGCGAGCAGTACTTC. Protein product: CASSLRPEGIGEQYF.